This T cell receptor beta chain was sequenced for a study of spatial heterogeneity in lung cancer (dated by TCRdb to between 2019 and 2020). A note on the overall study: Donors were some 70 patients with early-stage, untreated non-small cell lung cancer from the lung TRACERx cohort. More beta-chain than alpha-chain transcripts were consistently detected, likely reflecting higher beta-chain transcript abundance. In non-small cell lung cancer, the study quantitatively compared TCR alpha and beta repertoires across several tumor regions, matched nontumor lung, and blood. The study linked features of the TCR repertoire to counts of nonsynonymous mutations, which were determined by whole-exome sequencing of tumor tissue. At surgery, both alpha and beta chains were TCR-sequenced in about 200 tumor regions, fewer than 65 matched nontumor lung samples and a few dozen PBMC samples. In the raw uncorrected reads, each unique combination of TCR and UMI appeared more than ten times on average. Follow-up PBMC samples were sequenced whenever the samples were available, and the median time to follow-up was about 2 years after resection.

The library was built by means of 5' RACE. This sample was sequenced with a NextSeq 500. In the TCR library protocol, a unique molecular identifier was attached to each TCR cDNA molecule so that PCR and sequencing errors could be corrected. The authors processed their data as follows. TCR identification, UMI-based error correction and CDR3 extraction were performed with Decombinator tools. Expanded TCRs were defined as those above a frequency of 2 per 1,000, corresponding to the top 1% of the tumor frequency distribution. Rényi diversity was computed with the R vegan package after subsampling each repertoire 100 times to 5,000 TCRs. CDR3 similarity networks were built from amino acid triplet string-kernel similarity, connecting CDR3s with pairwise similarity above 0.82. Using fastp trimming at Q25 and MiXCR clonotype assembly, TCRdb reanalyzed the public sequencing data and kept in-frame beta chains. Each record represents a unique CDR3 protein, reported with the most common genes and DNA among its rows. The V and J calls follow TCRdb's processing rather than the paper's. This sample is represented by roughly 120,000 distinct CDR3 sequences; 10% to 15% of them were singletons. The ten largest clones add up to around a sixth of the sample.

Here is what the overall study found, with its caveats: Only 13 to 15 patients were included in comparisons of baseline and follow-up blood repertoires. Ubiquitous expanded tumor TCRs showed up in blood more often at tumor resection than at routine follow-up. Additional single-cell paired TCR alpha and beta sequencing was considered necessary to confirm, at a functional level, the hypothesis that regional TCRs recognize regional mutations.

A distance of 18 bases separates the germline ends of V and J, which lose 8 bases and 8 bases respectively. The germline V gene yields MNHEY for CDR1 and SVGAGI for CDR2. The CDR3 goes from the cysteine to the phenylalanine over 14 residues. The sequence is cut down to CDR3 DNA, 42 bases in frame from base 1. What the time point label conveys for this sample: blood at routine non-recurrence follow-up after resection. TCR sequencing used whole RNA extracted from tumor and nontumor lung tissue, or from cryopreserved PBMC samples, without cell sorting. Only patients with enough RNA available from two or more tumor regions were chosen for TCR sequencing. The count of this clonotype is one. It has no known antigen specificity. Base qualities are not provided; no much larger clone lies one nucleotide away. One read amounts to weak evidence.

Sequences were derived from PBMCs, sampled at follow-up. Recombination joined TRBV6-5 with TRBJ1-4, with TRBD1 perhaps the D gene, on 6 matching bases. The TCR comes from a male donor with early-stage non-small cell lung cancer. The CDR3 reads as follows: CASRQQGRSEKLFF. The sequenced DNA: TGTGCCAGCCGTCAACAGGGTCGTTCAGAAAAACTGTTTTTT.